These 17 T cell receptor beta chains were sequenced from one sample in a study of T-cell memory formation after mild COVID-19. A single record per CDR3 protein comes from TCRdb applying MiXCR to the 5' RACE reads. The sample carries a few hundred thousand distinct CDR3 sequences, approximately 21% recorded once. The specimen was PBMCs or a T cell subset sorted from them (not recorded which). Source of these receptors: an adult woman who had mild COVID-19 (a few samples of this study predate the infection). Cell type and time point are not known.

The chain links TRBV5-1 to TRBJ2-7; D uncertain. The CDR3 sequence is 11 residues long. CDR1 SGHRS and CDR2 YFSETQ come from the germline V gene. The germline V and J ends were trimmed by 4 bases and 7 bases, with 9 bases remaining between them. CDR3 in amino acids: CASSPLGEQYF. CDR3 coding DNA: TGCGCCAGCAGCCCCCTCGGAGAGCAGTACTTC.

This clonotype has more than one count but fewer than ten. One end of the junction varies from germline; a read error may be responsible. The rearrangement joins TRBV7-2 to TRBJ2-5; D remains ambiguous. Germline-derived CDR1 and CDR2 are SGHTA and FQGNSA. CDR3 length: 13 residues. The CDR3 here is CASSLEEQATQYF. The DNA of the CDR3 is TGTGCCAGCAGCTTAGAGGAGCAAGCGACCCAGTACTTC.

This chain links TRBV7-9 with TRBJ1-1; D unresolved. The CDR3 has 14 residues. V shed 3 bases and J shed 0 bases, with 8 bases lying between them. Germline CDR1 and CDR2: SEHNR and FQNEAQ (reference sequence). The CDR3 spells CASSLLQLNTEAFF. CDR3 coding DNA: TGTGCCAGCAGCTTGTTACAGCTGAACACTGAAGCTTTCTTT. Together with reference TRBV7-9 and TRBJ1-1, the CDR3 gives the full variable domain: DTGVSQNPRHKITKRGQNVTFRCDPISEHNRLYWYRQTLGQGPEFLTYFQNEAQLEKSRLLSDRFSAERPKGSFSTLEIQRTEQGDSAMYLCASSLLQLNTEAFFGQGTRLTVV.

This chain joins TRBV27 and TRBJ2-7; the D gene is possibly TRBD2 (5 bases). This CDR3 region has 14 residues. The germline gives CDR1 MNHEY, CDR2 SMNVEV (reference sequence). V lost 7 bases and J lost 0, with 13 bases in between. The CDR3: CASTGIGSSYEQYF. CDR3 in DNA: TGTGCCAGCACGGGGATAGGGAGCTCCTACGAGCAGTACTTC.

V is TRBV7-3 and J is TRBJ2-5; 8 bases are shared with TRBD2. The CDR3 contains 13 residues. In germline, CDR1 is SGHTA, CDR2 FQGTGA. V trimming: 6 bases; J trimming: 2 bases; junction bases outside the gene matches: 2. CDR3 bases: TGTGCCAGCAGTACGGGGGGGCAAGAGACCCAGTACTTC. It translates to CASSTGGQETQYF.

The rearrangement links TRBV5-1 to TRBJ2-7; 12 bases agree with TRBD1. Trimming cost V 2 bases and J 2 bases; bases outside gene matches: 2. Germline V lookup: CDR1 SGHRS, CDR2 YFSETQ. This CDR3 has 15 amino acids. This chain's CDR3 is CASSFGTGGAYEQYF. CDR3 DNA: TGCGCCAGCAGCTTCGGGACAGGGGGCGCCTACGAGCAGTACTTC.

The DNA of the CDR3 is TGCAGTGCTTACAAAGGGGACAGGGGACGAAAACTGTTTTTT. Translating gives CSAYKGDRGRKLFF. This chain joins TRBV20-1 and TRBJ1-4; 10 nucleotides agree with TRBD1. With V trimmed by 5 bases and J by 10 bases, 10 bases remained unmatched. The CDR3 covers 14 residues. Looked up from germline, CDR1 is DFQATT and CDR2 is SNEGSKA (reference sequence).

The chain couples TRBV20-1 to TRBJ1-2, with a possible D match to TRBD1 (5 bases). The germline V gene encodes CDR1 DFQATT and CDR2 SNEGSKA (reference sequence). Trimming pared 6 bases from V and 6 bases from J, leaving 20 bases between. This CDR3 region has 14 residues. The CDR3 nucleotides are TGCAGTGCGAAGACCCCGGGACGCCTCGATGGCTACACCTTC. This codes for CSAKTPGRLDGYTF.

This clonotype has only a few counts. The chain combines TRBV7-2 with TRBJ2-1, with TRBD1 matching 7 bases. The V gene end was trimmed by 3 bases and the J gene end by 1 base; junction bases not matched to a gene: 6. Germline assignment: CDR1 SGHTA and CDR2 FQGNSA. The CDR3 runs to 16 residues. Here the CDR3 DNA reads TGTGCCAGCAGCTTGACCCCGGGACAGTCCTACAATGAGCAGTTCTTC. Residues: CASSLTPGQSYNEQFF.

The table lists this clonotype with a few counts. V usage is TRBV4-2 and J usage is TRBJ2-7; D is possibly TRBD2 (6 bases). The ends were cut back, 6 bases at V and 2 bases at J, with 11 bases in the middle. This CDR3 region has 13 residues. Germline V gene data show CDR1 as LGHNA and CDR2 as YNFKEQ. CDR3 sequence: CASSEGLTYEQYF. The CDR3 DNA sequence: TGTGCCAGCAGTGAGGGACTTACCTACGAGCAGTACTTC.

The gene calls are TRBV4-3 and TRBJ2-1, with unresolved D. This CDR3 region has 13 residues. V dropped 4 bases and J dropped 9 bases, with 13 bases sitting between them. Germline values: CDR1 LGHNA, CDR2 YSLEER. The CDR3 DNA reads TGCGCCAGCAGCCCTGTAAGAGCTGGTGAGCAGTTCTTC. Its translation: CASSPVRAGEQFF.

The chain recombines TRBV27 with TRBJ1-6; TRBD1 might be the D (6 bases). V was shortened by 3 bases and J by 10 bases, with 13 bases between the two germline ends. This CDR3 has 14 amino acids. From germline, CDR1 is MNHEY and CDR2 SMNVEV (reference sequence). CDR3 nucleotides: TGTGCCAGCAGTTTGGTCAGGGGAGGGTCACCCCTCCACTTT. This translates into CASSLVRGGSPLHF.

The chain uses TRBV12-3 or TRBV12-4 and TRBJ1-5; TRBD1 is a possible D gene (6 bases). Trimming cost V 6 bases and J 7 bases, with 13 bases left between them. The CDR3 is 13 amino acids. The CDR3 sequence: CASRTGRWQPQHF. The CDR3, as DNA: TGTGCCAGCAGAACAGGGAGATGGCAGCCCCAGCATTTT.

The V gene is TRBV7-8, the J gene TRBJ2-1, with TRBD1 matching over 7 bases. Germline V lookup: CDR1 SGHVS, CDR2 FQNEAQ. The ends lost 5 bases at V and 0 bases at J; junction bases unmatched: 16. The CDR3 loop spans 19 amino acids. CDR3 nucleotide sequence: TGTGCCAGCAGCACACCTGGGATAGACAGGGCAAGCTCCTACAATGAGCAGTTCTTC. Translation: CASSTPGIDRASSYNEQFF.

This rearrangement joins TRBV5-1 to TRBJ1-2, with TRBD1 as a possible D gene (6 bases). The CDR3 covers 16 residues. Germline lookup yields CDR1 SGHRS and CDR2 YFSETQ. Trimming shortened V by 4 bases and J by 5 bases, and 21 bases separated the two germline ends. CDR3 loop: CASSVSDRQAPYGYTF. DNA of the CDR3: TGCGCCAGCAGCGTATCCGATCGACAGGCACCGTATGGCTACACCTTC.

The rearrangement joins TRBV7-2 to TRBJ1-3, with D possibly matching TRBD1 (6 bases). The ends were cut back, 5 bases at V and 4 bases at J, with 15 bases in the middle. The CDR3 runs 15 residues. Germline V gene sequence: CDR1 SGHTA, CDR2 FQGNSA. The CDR3 bases are TGTGCCAGCAGCCCTCGTGGGGGGGGCGGAAACACCATATATTTT. This encodes CASSPRGGGGNTIYF.

The chain links TRBV6-5 to TRBJ2-3; 7 bases line up with TRBD1. CDR1 is MNHEY and CDR2 is SVGAGI in the germline V gene. This CDR3 region has 14 residues. Trimming at V came to 4 bases and at J to 12 bases, leaving 13 bases not matched to a gene. CDR3 bases: TGTGCCAGCAGTTTCTTTACCGACAGGGCGACACAGTATTTT. This encodes CASSFFTDRATQYF.